A single sample is the source of the 28 T cell receptor beta chains below, sequenced in a study of lymphopenia after photon versus proton radiotherapy (dated by TCRdb to between 2017 and 2020). The library relied on the immunoSEQ multiplex PCR assay. TCRdb obtained this table from immuneACCESS and retained in-frame rearrangements with V and J assigned. These tables miss some clones; where compared with another copy, unresolved V genes account for less than half of the shortfall, and the remainder is unexplained. This sample has approximately 150,000 clones in its table, and 70% to 90% of those were observed once. The ten largest clonotypes hold approximately 4.7% of the sample. The source was peripheral blood, collected from a patient treated with photon-based radiotherapy. The receptors originated from a man between 50 and 59 years old with gastric cancer.

The V call is TRBV25-1, the J call TRBJ2-3; 11 bases line up with TRBD2. The CDR3 has 15 amino acids. CDR1 is MGHDK and CDR2 is SYGVNS in the germline V gene. Germline trimming cut 6 bases from V and 2 bases from J; bases unmatched to any gene: 4. CDR3 nucleotide sequence: TGTGCCAGCAGCGATAGCGGGAGGGTCACAGATACGCAGTATTTT. Residues: CASSDSGRVTDTQYF.

In nucleotides, the CDR3 is TGTGCCAGCGATGGGACAGGGTACTATGGCTACACCTTC. It codes for CASDGTGYYGYTF. The rearrangement joins TRBV28 to TRBJ1-2, with 9 bases aligning to TRBD1. V lost 8 bases and J lost 3; bases outside the gene matches: 4. CDR1 is MDHEN and CDR2 is SYDVKM in the germline V gene. This CDR3 has 13 residues.

V gene TRBV7-3 combines with J gene TRBJ2-7, with D perhaps matching TRBD1 (5 bases). The CDR3 covers 14 residues. V was trimmed by 5 bases and J by 2 bases, leaving 13 bases between them. Germline V CDR1 and CDR2: SGHTA, FQGTGA. The CDR3 is CASSPTGKAYEQYF. CDR3 coding DNA: TGTGCCAGCAGCCCCACAGGTAAGGCCTACGAGCAGTACTTC.

V usage is TRBV18 and J usage is TRBJ2-7, with 7 nucleotides matching TRBD1. The CDR3 spans 16 residues. V was pared by 3 bases and J by 3 bases, with 11 bases of the junction left unmatched. Germline V CDR1 and CDR2: KGHSH, LQKENI. This CDR3 reads CASSPEREGAIYEQYF. Written as DNA, the CDR3 is TGTGCCAGCTCACCTGAGCGTGAGGGGGCAATCTACGAGCAGTACTTC.

V usage is TRBV5-1 and J usage is TRBJ2-7; 9 nucleotides match TRBD2. Germline CDR1 reads SGHRS; CDR2 reads YFSETQ. The CDR3 has 15 amino acids. Germline trimming cut 0 bases from V and 7 bases from J; bases unmatched to any gene: 8. CDR3 nucleotides: TGCGCCAGCAGCTTGGGAACTAGCGGGCTATTGGAGCAGTACTTC. This sequence encodes CASSLGTSGLLEQYF.

J is TRBJ1-5 and V is TRBV27; possible D gene TRBD1, 5 bases. CDR1 is MNHEY and CDR2 is SMNVEV in the germline V gene (reference sequence). CDR3 size: 13 residues. V shed 2 bases and J shed 7 bases, with 9 bases lying between them. CDR3 in amino acids: CASSLQGEQPQHF. The CDR3 region has the DNA TGTGCCAGCAGTTTACAGGGAGAACAGCCCCAGCATTTT.

This rearrangement joins TRBV6-1 to TRBJ1-3; tentative D call: TRBD1 (5 bases). CDR3 length: 14 residues. Trimming removed 4 bases from V and 9 bases from J, with 16 bases in between. Germline CDR1 MNHNS, CDR2 SASEGT. The CDR3 DNA is TGTGCCAGCAGTGGGTGGCCTTCGCAGGGCACCATATATTTT. Amino acid sequence: CASSGWPSQGTIYF.

This clone was observed once. The rearrangement links TRBV19 to TRBJ1-2; D gene uncertain. Germline lookup yields CDR1 LNHDA and CDR2 SQIVND (reference sequence). The V gene lost 5 bases and the J gene lost 2 bases, with 12 bases spanning the gap. This CDR3 has 14 amino acids. The CDR3 reads CASSASPGNYGYTF. In DNA form, the CDR3 reads TGTGCCAGTAGTGCCAGTCCCGGGAACTATGGCTACACCTTC.

This clone occurred a few times. At one end the junction does not follow the germline gene, possibly because of a read error. V and J are TRBV11-2 and TRBJ2-5, with no clear D. CDR3 length equals 11 residues. CDR1 is SGHAT and CDR2 is FQNNGV in the germline V gene. The CDR3 region has the DNA TGTGCCAGCACCTTAGCCCAGACCCAGTACTTC. It is translated as CASTLAQTQYF.

In this sample, this clone turned up once. The J gene is TRBJ2-5, the V gene TRBV27; D might be TRBD2 (5 bases). CDR3 length equals 14 residues. Germline CDR1 is MNHEY and CDR2 is SMNVEV (reference sequence). The V and J ends lost 1 base and 2 bases respectively, with 8 bases between them. CDR3 coding DNA: TGTGCCAGCAGTTTATTCAGCGGACAAGAGACCCAGTACTTC. Its protein product is CASSLFSGQETQYF.

The V and J genes are TRBV19 and TRBJ2-1; D is perhaps TRBD2 (6 bases). The CDR3 extends over 12 amino acids. Trimming shortened V by 6 bases and J by 7 bases, and 10 bases separated the two germline ends. Germline lookup yields CDR1 LNHDA and CDR2 SQIVND (reference sequence). This CDR3 reads CASSDRGNEQFF. The CDR3 DNA follows: TGTGCCAGTAGCGATCGGGGGAATGAGCAGTTCTTC.

The table lists this clone with a few counts. The chain uses TRBV28 and TRBJ1-2; D perhaps matches TRBD1 (5 bases). Looked up from germline, CDR1 is MDHEN and CDR2 is SYDVKM. The CDR3 extends over 15 amino acids. V was shortened by 1 base and J by 8 bases, with 17 bases between the two germline ends. CDR3 DNA: TGTGCCAGCAGTTTATCAGGGTTGGCAGTTAAGGGCTACACCTTC. Its protein product is CASSLSGLAVKGYTF.

The chain carries TRBV10-3 and TRBJ2-2; 9 bases map to TRBD2. The CDR3 extends over 15 amino acids. Looked up from germline, CDR1 is ENHRY and CDR2 is SYGVKD. J gave up 0 bases and V 10 bases, and 6 bases lay outside the gene matches. CDR3 sequence (DNA): TGTGCCACCCGACTAGCGGTTACGAACACCGGGGAGCTGTTTTTT. Protein product: CATRLAVTNTGELFF.

This chain connects TRBV5-8 to TRBJ2-7; 8 bases are shared with TRBD2. The V and J ends lost 3 bases and 6 bases, in that order; junction bases with no gene match: 11. Looked up from germline, CDR1 is SGHTS and CDR2 is YDEGEE. The CDR3 runs to 15 residues. For the CDR3, the DNA is TGTGCCAGCAGCTACGCGGGGGGCGCCTTGGGCGAGCAGTACTTC. It codes for CASSYAGGALGEQYF.

This rearrangement joins TRBV11-3 to TRBJ2-1, with D unresolved. Germline V gene sequence: CDR1 SGHNT, CDR2 YENEEA. This CDR3 contains 17 residues. V lost 5 bases to trimming and J lost 1 base, with 18 bases between them. As DNA, the CDR3 is TGTGCCAGCAGCCAAGGCTCTCTGGTAGGGTCCTACAATGAGCAGTTCTTC. It is translated as CASSQGSLVGSYNEQFF.

V and J are TRBV19 and TRBJ2-1, with D tentatively TRBD1 or TRBD2 (5 bases each). Germline V lookup: CDR1 LNHDA, CDR2 SQIVND (reference sequence). This CDR3 has 15 amino acids. V lost 7 bases and J 0 bases, leaving 13 bases between the germline ends. In DNA form, the CDR3 reads TGTGCCAGTAAAGAGGGGTTATCCTCCTACAATGAGCAGTTCTTC. This encodes CASKEGLSSYNEQFF.

The chain couples TRBV4-2 to TRBJ1-5; the D is unclear. The germline gives CDR1 LGHNA, CDR2 YNFKEQ. The CDR3 contains 15 residues. V lost 0 bases and J lost 1, with 7 bases in between. DNA of the CDR3: TGTGCCAGCAGCCAAGAAGTAGGGAGCAATCAGCCCCAGCATTTT. As protein: CASSQEVGSNQPQHF.

This clone was recorded once. CDR3 in DNA: TGTGCCAGCAGCGTAGCTTCTATTAGCGGCACAGATACGCAGTATTTT. Protein sequence: CASSVASISGTDTQYF. The V and J genes are TRBV9 and TRBJ2-3; D is possibly TRBD2 (5 bases). Trimming took off 0 bases at V and 1 base at J, with 12 bases between the two ends. Germline V gene lookup returns CDR1 SGDLS and CDR2 YYNGEE. The CDR3 runs to 16 residues.

A single count supports this clone. The chain carries TRBV6-6 and TRBJ2-5; no definite D call. CDR1 is MNHNY, CDR2 SVGAGI, per germline (reference sequence). The CDR3 loop spans 11 amino acids. V dropped 2 bases and J dropped 6 bases, with 4 bases sitting between them. In DNA form, the CDR3 reads TGTGCCAGCAGTTACGGGCAGACCCAGTACTTC. Amino acid sequence: CASSYGQTQYF.

J is TRBJ2-7 and V is TRBV28; 9 bases agree with TRBD1. J was trimmed by 9 bases and V by 6 bases; bases with no gene match: 9. This CDR3 contains 13 residues. Germline lookup yields CDR1 MDHEN and CDR2 SYDVKM. The CDR3 coding sequence is TGTGCCAGCAGGGGAGGGACAGGGTCGACGCAGTACTTC. It codes for CASRGGTGSTQYF.

The genes are TRBV6-6 and TRBJ2-4; possibly TRBD2 for D (6 bases). Germline V lookup: CDR1 MNHNY, CDR2 SVGAGI (reference sequence). This CDR3 is 15 amino acids long. V lost 5 bases and J lost 3, with 14 bases in between. The CDR3: CASSPGGGSKNIQYF. The CDR3 DNA is TGTGCCAGCAGTCCCGGGGGAGGCAGCAAAAACATTCAGTACTTC.

DNA for the CDR3: TGTGCCAGCAGCTTAAAAGGACAGGGGGGCTACGAGCAGTACTTC. Its translation is CASSLKGQGGYEQYF. The chain has TRBV27 and TRBJ2-7; 10 nucleotides line up with TRBD1. The V gene end was trimmed by 6 bases and the J gene end by 3 bases; junction bases not matched to a gene: 8. The CDR3 is 15 residues long. From germline, CDR1 is MNHEY and CDR2 SMNVEV (reference sequence).

The chain couples TRBV7-2 to TRBJ1-2, with 7 bases identical to TRBD1. Looked up from germline, CDR1 is SGHTA and CDR2 is FQGNSA. There are 15 residues in the CDR3. J lost 5 bases, V lost 1 base, and 7 bases had no gene match. The CDR3: CASSLEQGNYYGYTF. CDR3 sequence (DNA): TGTGCCAGCAGCTTAGAACAGGGGAACTATTATGGCTACACCTTC.

The chain combines TRBV27 with TRBJ2-7; possible D gene TRBD1, 6 bases. The germline gives CDR1 MNHEY, CDR2 SMNVEV (reference sequence). This CDR3 is built from 13 residues. The germline V and J ends were trimmed by 6 bases and 2 bases, with 11 bases remaining between them. CDR3 sequence (DNA): TGTGCCAGCAGCCAACAGGGTACCTACGAGCAGTACTTC. It encodes CASSQQGTYEQYF.

The rearrangement uses TRBV28 and TRBJ1-2; D gene ambiguous. The germline V gene encodes CDR1 MDHEN and CDR2 SYDVKM. The CDR3 loop spans 13 amino acids. Trimming cost V 3 bases and J 1 base, with 6 bases left between them. CDR3 protein: CASSFGVNYGYTF. The CDR3 DNA reads TGTGCCAGCAGTTTCGGAGTTAACTATGGCTACACCTTC.

The chain is built from TRBV5-8 and TRBJ1-5; 12 nucleotides match TRBD1. V was clipped by 3 bases and J by 5 bases; unmatched bases: 3. The CDR3 sequence is 15 residues long. The V gene's germline CDR1 is SGHTS and CDR2 YDEGEE. The CDR3 coding sequence is TGTGCCAGCAGCTCGGGGACAGGGGGCTATCAGCCCCAGCATTTT. It encodes CASSSGTGGYQPQHF. Together with reference TRBV5-8 and TRBJ1-5, the CDR3 gives the full variable domain: EAGVTQSPTHLIKTRGQQATLRCSPISGHTSVYWYQQALGLGLQFLLWYDEGEERNRGNFPPRFSGRQFPNYSSELNVNALELEDSALYLCASSSGTGGYQPQHFGDGTRLSIL.

The rearrangement joins TRBV6-6 to TRBJ2-3; 8 positions agree with TRBD2. CDR1 and CDR2 from the germline V gene are MNHNY and SVGAGI (reference sequence). There are 16 residues in the CDR3. The V gene end was trimmed by 0 bases and the J gene end by 1 base; junction bases not matched to a gene: 3. Here the CDR3 reads CASSYSARGGTDTQYF. CDR3 nucleotide sequence: TGTGCCAGCAGTTACTCGGCGCGGGGGGGCACAGATACGCAGTATTTT.

The rearrangement uses TRBV11-2 and TRBJ2-1, with a weak D call TRBD2 (6 bases). This CDR3 is 18 amino acids long. CDR1 is SGHAT and CDR2 is FQNNGV in the germline V gene. The V end lost 4 bases, the J end lost 0 bases, and 19 bases lay between the germline ends. CDR3 in DNA: TGTGCCAGCAGCTCGTACCTCGAGCGGGCAAGCTCCTACAATGAGCAGTTCTTC. As protein: CASSSYLERASSYNEQFF.